This T cell receptor beta chain was sequenced during a study of response to subunit inactivated influenza vaccine. This CDR3 has 13 residues. Germline V lookup: CDR1 MNHEY, CDR2 SMNVEV (reference sequence). V lost 11 bases and J lost 5, with 13 bases in between. TCRdb passed the RT-PCR reads through MiXCR, listing each CDR3 protein once. The sample shows more than 700,000 distinct CDR3 sequences, 21% of them seen only once. Regarding the study as a whole: Few additional T cells are recruited per seasonal influenza vaccination, authors suggested.

This clonotype was counted only a few times. Its cognate antigen is unknown. This sequence originates from a man in his fifties who received an inactivated influenza vaccine. The material sequenced was PBMCs from blood, taken 5 days after vaccination. The chain links TRBV27 to TRBJ1-6, with unresolved D. CDR3 sequence (DNA): TGTGCCGGCGCGCGGAATAATAATTCACCCCTCCACTTT. This codes for CAGARNNNSPLHF.